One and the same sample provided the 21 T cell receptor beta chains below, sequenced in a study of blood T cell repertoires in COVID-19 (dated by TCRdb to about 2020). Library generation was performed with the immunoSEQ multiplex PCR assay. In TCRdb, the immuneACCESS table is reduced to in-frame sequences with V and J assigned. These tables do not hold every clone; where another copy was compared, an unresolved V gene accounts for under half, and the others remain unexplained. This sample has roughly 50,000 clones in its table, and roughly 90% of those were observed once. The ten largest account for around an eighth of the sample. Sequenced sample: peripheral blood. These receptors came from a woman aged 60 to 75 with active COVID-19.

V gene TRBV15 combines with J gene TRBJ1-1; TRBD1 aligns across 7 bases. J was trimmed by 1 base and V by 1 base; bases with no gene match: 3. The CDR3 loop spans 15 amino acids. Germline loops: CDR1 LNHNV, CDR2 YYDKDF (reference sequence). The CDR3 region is CATSRGDSWNTEAFF. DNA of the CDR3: TGTGCCACCAGCAGAGGGGACAGCTGGAACACTGAAGCTTTCTTT.

For the CDR3, the DNA is TGTGCCAGCAGCGAAACCGGGACAGGGTATTACGAGCAGTACTTC. Protein sequence: CASSETGTGYYEQYF. V gene TRBV7-3 combines with J gene TRBJ2-7; 9 bases are shared with TRBD1. The CDR3 has 15 amino acids. CDR1 is SGHTA and CDR2 is FQGTGA in the germline V gene. With V trimmed by 5 bases and J by 4 bases, 9 bases remained unmatched.

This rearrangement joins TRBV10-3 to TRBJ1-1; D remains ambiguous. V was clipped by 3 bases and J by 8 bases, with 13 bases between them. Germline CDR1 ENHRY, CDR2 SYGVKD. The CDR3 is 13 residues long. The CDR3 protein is CAISERTPPEAFF. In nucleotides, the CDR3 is TGTGCCATCAGTGAAAGGACTCCCCCCGAAGCTTTCTTT.

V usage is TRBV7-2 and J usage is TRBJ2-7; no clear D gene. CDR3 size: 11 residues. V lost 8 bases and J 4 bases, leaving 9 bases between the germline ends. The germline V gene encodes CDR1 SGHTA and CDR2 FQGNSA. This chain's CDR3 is CASGIAYEQYF. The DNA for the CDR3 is TGTGCCAGCGGTATAGCTTACGAGCAGTACTTC.

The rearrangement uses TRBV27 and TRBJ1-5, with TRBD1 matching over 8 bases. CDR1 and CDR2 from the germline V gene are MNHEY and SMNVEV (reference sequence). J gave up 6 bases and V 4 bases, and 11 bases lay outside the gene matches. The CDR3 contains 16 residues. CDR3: CASSSHRQGMVQPQHF. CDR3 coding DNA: TGTGCCAGCAGTTCTCATCGACAGGGGATGGTTCAGCCCCAGCATTTT.

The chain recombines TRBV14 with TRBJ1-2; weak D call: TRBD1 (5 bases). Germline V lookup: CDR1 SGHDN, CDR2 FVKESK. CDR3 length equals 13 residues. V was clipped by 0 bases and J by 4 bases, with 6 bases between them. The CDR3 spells CASSQDRAYGYTF. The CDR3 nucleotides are TGTGCCAGCAGCCAAGACAGGGCCTATGGCTACACCTTC.

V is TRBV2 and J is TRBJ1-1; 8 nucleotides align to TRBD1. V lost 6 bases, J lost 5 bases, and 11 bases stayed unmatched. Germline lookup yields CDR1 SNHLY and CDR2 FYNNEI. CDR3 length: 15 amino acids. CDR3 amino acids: CASRKGQGSGTEAFF. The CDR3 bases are TGTGCCAGCAGGAAAGGACAGGGAAGCGGTACTGAAGCTTTCTTT.

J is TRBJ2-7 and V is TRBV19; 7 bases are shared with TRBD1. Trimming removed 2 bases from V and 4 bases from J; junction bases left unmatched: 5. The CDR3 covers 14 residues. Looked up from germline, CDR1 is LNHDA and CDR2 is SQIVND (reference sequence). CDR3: CASSISGQEYEQYF. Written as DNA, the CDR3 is TGTGCCAGTAGTATATCTGGACAGGAATACGAGCAGTACTTC.

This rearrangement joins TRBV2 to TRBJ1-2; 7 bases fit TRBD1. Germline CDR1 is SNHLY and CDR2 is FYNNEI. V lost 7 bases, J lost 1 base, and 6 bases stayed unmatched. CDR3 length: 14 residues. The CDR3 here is CASKETGLNYGYTF. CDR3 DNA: TGTGCCAGCAAAGAGACAGGGCTTAACTATGGCTACACCTTC.

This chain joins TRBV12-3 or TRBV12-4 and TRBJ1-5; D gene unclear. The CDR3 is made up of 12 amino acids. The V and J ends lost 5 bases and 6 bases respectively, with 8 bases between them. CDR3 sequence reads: CASSAISQPQHF. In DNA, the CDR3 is TGTGCCAGCAGTGCGATTAGTCAGCCCCAGCATTTT.

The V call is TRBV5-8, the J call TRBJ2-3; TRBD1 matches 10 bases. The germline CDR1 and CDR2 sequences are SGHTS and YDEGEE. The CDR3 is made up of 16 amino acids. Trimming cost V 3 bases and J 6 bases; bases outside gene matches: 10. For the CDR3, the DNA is TGTGCCAGCAGCTCCGCCGAGGGACAGGGGATGGATACGCAGTATTTT. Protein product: CASSSAEGQGMDTQYF.

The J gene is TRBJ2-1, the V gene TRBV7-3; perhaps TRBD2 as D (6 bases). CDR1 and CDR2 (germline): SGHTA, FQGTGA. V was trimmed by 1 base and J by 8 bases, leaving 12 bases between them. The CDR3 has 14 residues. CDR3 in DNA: TGTGCCAGCAGCTTAAATGCGGGGATCGATGAGCAGTTCTTC. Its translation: CASSLNAGIDEQFF.

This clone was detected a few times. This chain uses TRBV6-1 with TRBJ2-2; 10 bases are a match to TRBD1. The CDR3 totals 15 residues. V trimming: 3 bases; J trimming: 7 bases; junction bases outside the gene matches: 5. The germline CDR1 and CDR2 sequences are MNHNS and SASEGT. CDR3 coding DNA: TGTGCCAGCAGTGACCGGGACAGGGGCCTCGGGGAGCTGTTTTTT. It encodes CASSDRDRGLGELFF.

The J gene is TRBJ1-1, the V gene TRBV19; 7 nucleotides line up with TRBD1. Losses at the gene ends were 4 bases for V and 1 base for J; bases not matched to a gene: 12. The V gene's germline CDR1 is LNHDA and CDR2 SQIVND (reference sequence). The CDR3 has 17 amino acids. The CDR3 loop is CASSTSYRGRWNTEAFF. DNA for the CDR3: TGTGCCAGTAGTACCAGCTACAGGGGAAGGTGGAACACTGAAGCTTTCTTT.

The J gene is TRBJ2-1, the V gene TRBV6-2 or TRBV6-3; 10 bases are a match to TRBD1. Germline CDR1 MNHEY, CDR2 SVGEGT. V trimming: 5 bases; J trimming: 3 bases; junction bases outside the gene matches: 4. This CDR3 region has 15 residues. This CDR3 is CASSKRDRGYNEQFF. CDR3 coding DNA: TGTGCCAGCAGTAAAAGGGACAGGGGCTACAATGAGCAGTTCTTC.

For the CDR3, the DNA is TGCGCCAGCAGCTTGGACAGTGGGGCAAAACTGTTTTTT. It encodes CASSLDSGAKLFF. The rearrangement uses TRBV5-1 and TRBJ1-4; D may be TRBD1 (5 bases). Germline-derived CDR1 and CDR2 are SGHRS and YFSETQ. The CDR3 sequence is 13 residues long. V lost 0 bases, J lost 10 bases, and 10 bases lay in between.

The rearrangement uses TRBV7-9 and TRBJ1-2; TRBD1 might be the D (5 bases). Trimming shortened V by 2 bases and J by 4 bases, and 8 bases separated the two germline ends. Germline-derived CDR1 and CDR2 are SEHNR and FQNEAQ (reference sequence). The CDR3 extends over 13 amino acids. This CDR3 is CASSLLDTYGYTF. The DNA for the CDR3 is TGTGCCAGCAGCTTATTGGACACCTATGGCTACACCTTC.

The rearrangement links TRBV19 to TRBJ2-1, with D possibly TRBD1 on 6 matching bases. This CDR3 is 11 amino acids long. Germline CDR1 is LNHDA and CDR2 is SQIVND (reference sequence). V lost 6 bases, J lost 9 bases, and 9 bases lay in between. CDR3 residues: CASRGAIEQFF. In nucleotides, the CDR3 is TGTGCCAGTAGGGGGGCTATTGAGCAGTTCTTC.

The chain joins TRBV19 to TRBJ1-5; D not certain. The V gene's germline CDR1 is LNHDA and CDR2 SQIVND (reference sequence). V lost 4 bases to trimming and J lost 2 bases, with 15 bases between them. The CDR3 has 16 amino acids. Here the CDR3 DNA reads TGTGCCAGTAGTACCCCCTACAGAGCAGGCAATCAGCCCCAGCATTTT. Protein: CASSTPYRAGNQPQHF.

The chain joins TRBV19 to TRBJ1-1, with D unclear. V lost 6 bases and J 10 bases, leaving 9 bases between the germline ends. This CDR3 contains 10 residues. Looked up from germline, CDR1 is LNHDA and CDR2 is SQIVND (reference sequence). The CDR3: CASRSGRAFF. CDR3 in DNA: TGTGCCAGTAGGAGCGGTAGAGCTTTCTTT.

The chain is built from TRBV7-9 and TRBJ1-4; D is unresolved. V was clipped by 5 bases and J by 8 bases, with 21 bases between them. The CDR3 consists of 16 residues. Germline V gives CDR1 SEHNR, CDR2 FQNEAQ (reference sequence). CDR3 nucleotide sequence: TGTGCCAGCAGCCCTGGGAGATCGGAGGATTACGAAAAACTGTTTTTT. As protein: CASSPGRSEDYEKLFF.